The entry that follows covers one TCR beta chain sequence. The antigen is unknown. A single heparinised blood sample, averaging about 120 mL, was obtained per donor. All of the sorted populations showed purity greater than 95%. The record originates from a study of beta chain features in type 1 diabetes. Study-level findings and limits: A greater similarity of naive, central memory and Treg TCRB repertoires was seen among patients than among healthy donors.

Expressed TCRB transcripts were sequenced after all isolated RNA was converted to cDNA. TCRdb keeps only in-frame clones here, not all; method: immunoSEQ multiplex PCR. The sample holds about 160,000 clones; less than 9.5% are singletons and the top ten take over 2%. V lost 5 bases to trimming and J lost 7 bases; unmatched junction nucleotides: 4. In germline, CDR1 is MNHNY, CDR2 SVGAGI (reference sequence). The CDR3 contains 14 residues. The genes are TRBV6-6 and TRBJ2-1; TRBD2 agrees at 11 bases. The sequencing input was central memory CD4+ T cells from blood. The TCR was taken from a woman under 30 in good health. The CDR3 nucleotides are TGTGCCAGCAGTCTACTAGCGGGGGAGAATGAGCAGTTCTTC. Its translation: CASSLLAGENEQFF.